A selection of T cell receptor beta chains follows, all from one sample in a study of T-cell memory formation after mild COVID-19. TCRdb re-derived calls from the 5' RACE reads in MiXCR, one entry per CDR3 protein. The data show approximately 260,000 distinct CDR3 sequences, about a sixth seen once. The sequenced sample consisted of PBMCs or a T cell subset sorted from them (not recorded which). The receptors stem from a man between 18 and 35 years old who had mild COVID-19 (a few samples of this study predate the infection). Cell type and time point are not known. CDR3s include the opening cysteine and the closing phenylalanine or tryptophan. The D gene is left open where the match is weak. Clone sizes are given selectively: once, few, many, or a class where the clone is expanded.

.	few	TRBV18	TRBJ2-7	CASSPQTDYEQYF	TGTGCCAGCTCACCGCAGACAGACTACGAGCAGTACTTC
TRBD2	.	TRBV9	TRBJ2-3	CASSGEAGAGEDTQYF	TGTGCCAGCAGCGGTGAAGCGGGGGCGGGTGAAGATACGCAGTATTTT
TRBD1	few	TRBV6-2/TRBV6-3	TRBJ1-2	CASSAWDRGLGYTF	TGTGCCAGCAGTGCCTGGGACAGGGGGCTCGGCTACACCTTC
.	few	TRBV6-5	TRBJ2-3	CASGGLTDTDTQYF	TGTGCCAGCGGGGGACTCACCGACACAGATACGCAGTATTTT
.	many	TRBV27	TRBJ2-3	CASSLTAGDVRTDTQYF	TGTGCCAGCAGTTTAACCGCAGGGGACGTGAGGACAGATACGCAGTATTTT
TRBD2	.	TRBV28	TRBJ2-1	CASSSIASGGAHEQFF	TGTGCCAGCAGTTCCATAGCTAGCGGGGGGGCACACGAGCAGTTCTTC
.	.	TRBV6-2/TRBV6-3	TRBJ1-1	CASSYGEYRNTEAFF	TGTGCCAGCAGTTACGGGGAATACAGGAACACTGAAGCTTTCTTT
.	few	TRBV6-5	TRBJ2-5	CASRTTIQETQYF	TGTGCCAGCCGAACTACCATCCAAGAGACCCAGTACTTC
TRBD1	.	TRBV7-2	TRBJ1-3	CASSPGGAEGNTIYF	TGTGCCAGCAGCCCAGGGGGCGCGGAGGGAAACACCATATATTTT
.	.	TRBV7-2	TRBJ1-3	CASSVPDGQTPRNTIYF	TGTGCCAGCAGCGTACCCGATGGACAGACACCACGAAACACCATATATTTT
.	many	TRBV21-1	TRBJ2-3	CASSKALGLAGGRSSTDTQYF	TGTGCCAGCAGCAAAGCGCTAGGACTAGCGGGGGGCCGATCGAGCACAGATACGCAGTATTTT
TRBD1	few	TRBV30	TRBJ1-1	CAAVQGAWGRAFF	TGTGCCGCCGTACAGGGGGCTTGGGGCAGAGCTTTCTTT
TRBD1	.	TRBV3-1	TRBJ1-5	CASSQGTGDQPQHF	TGTGCCAGCAGCCAAGGGACAGGGGATCAGCCCCAGCATTTT
.	.	TRBV7-2	TRBJ1-1	CASSLVSVTEAFF	TGTGCCAGCAGCTTAGTTTCGGTGACTGAAGCTTTCTTT
.	few	TRBV7-2	TRBJ2-1	CASSLRDRSQFF	TGTGCCAGCAGCTTAAGAGACAGATCGCAGTTCTTC
.	few	TRBV5-1	TRBJ1-2	CASSLTVTGNYGYTF	TGCGCCAGCAGCTTGACCGTGACGGGTAACTATGGCTACACCTTC
.	.	TRBV7-2	TRBJ2-1	CASSQPGSYNEQFF	TGTGCCAGCAGCCAGCCGGGATCCTACAATGAGCAGTTCTTC
.	few	TRBV6-5	TRBJ2-2	CARNRGVGTGELFF	TGTGCCAGGAACCGCGGGGTAGGGACCGGGGAGCTGTTTTTT
TRBD2	many	TRBV15	TRBJ2-1	CATSGGLAGRSNSEQFF	TGTGCCACCAGCGGCGGACTAGCGGGGAGATCCAATAGCGAGCAGTTCTTC
TRBD1	.	TRBV19	TRBJ2-3	CASSIDRAGQGGDTQYF	TGTGCCAGTAGTATAGATCGAGCCGGACAGGGGGGGGATACGCAGTATTTT
TRBD2	.	TRBV2	TRBJ2-3	CASNDGLAGVDTQYF	TGTGCCAGCAATGATGGACTAGCGGGGGTAGATACGCAGTATTTT
TRBD2	many	TRBV7-2	TRBJ2-1	CASTFEVAGVNEQFF	TGTGCCAGCACTTTTGAGGTAGCGGGGGTTAATGAGCAGTTCTTC
.	.	TRBV4-2	TRBJ1-5	CASSQDRARILPQHF	TGTGCCAGCAGCCAAGATCGGGCCAGGATACTGCCCCAGCATTTT
.	.	TRBV11-2	TRBJ2-7	CASSTSPKYSYEQYF	TGTGCCAGCAGCACGTCCCCTAAGTACTCCTACGAGCAGTACTTC
TRBD2	few	TRBV5-1	TRBJ2-1	CASSLFGGGDNEQFF	TGCGCCAGCAGCTTGTTCGGCGGGGGGGACAATGAGCAGTTCTTC